The sample holds many counts of the clone carrying this T cell receptor beta chain. What it recognizes is unknown. Germline is not matched at one junction end, which may reflect a read error. Germline CDR1 and CDR2: SSHAT and FNYEAQ (reference sequence). This CDR3 comprises 15 residues. This specimen belongs to a study of molecular identifiers for immune sequencing clone quantification. The overall study: Within a replicate experiment, RNA obtained from either roughly 20,000 or 100,000 naive CD8 cells was divided into five aliquots, and four of those aliquots were then sequenced. Study-wide results and caveats: Clones above 20 RNA copies contained over 97% of effector molecules but under 1% of naive ones.

TCRdb reprocessed the PCR reads with MiXCR, giving one entry per CDR3 protein. Altogether hundreds of thousands of distinct CDR3 sequences are present, about 25% being singletons, with the ten largest covering 0.7% to 0.95%. The receptor comes from a human donor in good health. Some libraries in this study had Jurkat cell RNA spiked in. The sequenced material came from naive CD8+ T cells from blood, with Jurkat cell RNA spiked in. The sample's subset: FACS-sorted CD8+CD4-CCR7+CD45RA+ naive T cells. The chain is built from TRBV7-7 and TRBJ2-5; a weak D match, TRBD1 (6 bases). The CDR3 coding sequence is TGTGCTAGCAACCCACGTACAGGGAACCTAGAGACCCAGTACTTC. It translates to CASNPRTGNLETQYF.